This T cell receptor (beta chain) was retrieved from a study of Ad26.COV2.S vaccination and SARS-CoV-2 variants. Overall study: Ad26.COV2.S was injected intramuscularly once or twice, 56 days apart. Findings and caveats of the study: Substantial breadth was reportedly displayed by spike-specific CD8+ and CD4+ T cell responses after vaccination. Recipients of either vaccine or placebo displayed similar breadth of non-spike TCRs. Vaccinees showed greater spike-specific TCR breadth than placebo recipients.

A word on this clone: The target antigen is unknown.

This CDR3 contains 13 residues. Germline V gene sequence: CDR1 MGHRA, CDR2 YSYEKL. V was cut by 0 bases and J by 6 bases, with 9 bases left in between. Specified treatment: 15 to 20 received Ad26.COV2.S at low or high dose, single or two shots; 5 received placebo; per-sample allocation not given. Material that was analyzed had been drawn on day 63 after the first vaccine or placebo injection. Profiling relied on immunoSEQ multiplex PCR, and the TCRdb table lists in-frame clones only, not all of them. The data show 440,000 or so clones, roughly 88% seen once. Here the sequenced sample was peripheral blood, taken in a trial of Ad26.COV2.S vaccine versus placebo. This TCR came from a person aged 18-65 years who received the Ad26.COV2.S COVID-19 vaccine or a placebo. The chain recombines TRBV4-1 with TRBJ2-7, with unresolved D. CDR3 in amino acids: CASSQDTRCEQYF. For the CDR3, the DNA is TGCGCCAGCAGCCAAGATACCAGGTGCGAGCAGTACTTC.